The sequence of this T cell receptor beta chain was determined in a study of Ad26.COV2.S vaccination and SARS-CoV-2 variants. The protocol was immunoSEQ multiplex PCR, while the TCRdb copy is restricted to in-frame clones and leaves out a portion. The sample comprises roughly 400,000 clones, 92% of which are singletons, and approximately 1.6% rests with the top ten. Treatment of the sample: roughly 20 received Ad26.COV2.S at low or high dose, single or two shots; several received placebo; per-sample allocation not given. Sampling took place 63 days after the first vaccine or placebo injection. Trimming removed 3 bases from V and 7 bases from J; junction bases left unmatched: 8. CDR3 length equals 14 residues. Germline V gene data show CDR1 as LGHDT and CDR2 as YNNKEL (reference sequence).

This chain links TRBV3-1 (or the pseudogene TRBV3-2) with TRBJ2-5; 7 bases are a match to TRBD2. The sequence was collected from a person between 18 and 59 years old who received the Ad26.COV2.S COVID-19 vaccine or a placebo. The material sequenced was peripheral blood, taken in a trial of Ad26.COV2.S vaccine versus placebo. CDR3 nucleotide sequence: TGTGCCAGCAGCCAGTGGCGGGGGAGGGGGACCCAGTACTTC. Translating gives CASSQWRGRGTQYF.